Below, one T cell receptor (beta chain) is given with its context. The antigen remains unidentified. An approximately 6-day coculture at 37°C was performed with the mixed lymphocyte reaction cells. The data originate from a study of siplizumab effects on memory and regulatory T cells. Overall study context: Either no drug or siplizumab at 0.85 to 1 ug/mL was used in mixed lymphocyte reactions that were paired.

The study, taken as a whole, reports: For mappable alloreactive CD4+ clones, the mean Treg-derived fraction was about 72% with siplizumab and about 26% in controls. Neither a naive nor a memory phenotype was assignable to roughly 80-96% of proliferating CD4+ or CD8+ clones.

Germline CDR1 is LNHDA and CDR2 is SQIVND (reference sequence). The CDR3 spans 15 residues. The trim removed 1 base at V and 4 bases at J, leaving 6 bases unmatched. The study assayed 75,000 to 100,000 TCR templates per sample. Sequencing used immunoSEQ multiplex PCR; TCRdb keeps in-frame clones, though not all of them. The table includes 10,000 or so clones, roughly half detected once. This sequence joins TRBV19 and TRBJ2-7, with 8 nucleotides matching TRBD2. The sequence derives from a human donor in good health; the cells came from an allogeneic mixed lymphocyte reaction. Some clones in this sample may be carry-over from other donors' samples. Sequencing input: CFSE-low (dividing) CD8+ T cells sorted from an allogeneic mixed lymphocyte reaction. CDR3 amino acids: CASSIAGGGKYEQYF. DNA for the CDR3: TGTGCCAGTAGTATAGCCGGCGGGGGGAAATACGAGCAGTACTTC.